This section outlines one T cell receptor beta chain sequence together with its context. This entry comes from a study of CD8 T cells in Susac syndrome. V dropped 3 bases and J dropped 5; count of bases not matched to a gene: 5. This CDR3 region has 16 residues. RNA, at about 0.45 to 1 ug, was reverse transcribed with random hexamers. TCRdb used MiXCR to reprocess the immunoSEQ multiplex PCR reads, holding one entry per CDR3 protein. The profile shows just over 150,000 distinct CDR3 sequences, 95% of them singletons. This chain connects TRBV12-3 or TRBV12-4 to TRBJ2-1; 12 nucleotides align to TRBD2. This receptor was identified in a human donor with multiple sclerosis. Sequenced input: CD8+ T cells from PBMCs. The CDR3, as DNA: TGTGCCAGCAGTTTTGCTAGCGGGGGGGGAAACAATGAGCAGTTCTTC. Amino acid sequence: CASSFASGGGNNEQFF.